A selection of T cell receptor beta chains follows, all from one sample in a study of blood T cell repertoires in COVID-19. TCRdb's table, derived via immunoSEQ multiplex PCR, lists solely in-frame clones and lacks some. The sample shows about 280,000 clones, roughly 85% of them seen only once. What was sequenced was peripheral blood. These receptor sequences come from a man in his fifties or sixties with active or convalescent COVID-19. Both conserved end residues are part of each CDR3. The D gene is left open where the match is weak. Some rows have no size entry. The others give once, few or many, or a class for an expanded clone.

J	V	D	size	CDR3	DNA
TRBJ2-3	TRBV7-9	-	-	CASGPGRVGDSTDTQYF	TGTGCCAGCGGACCCGGCCGGGTGGGAGATAGCACAGATACGCAGTATTTT
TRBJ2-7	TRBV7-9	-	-	CASSSAGRGYEQYF	TGTGCCAGCAGCTCCGCGGGTCGAGGCTACGAGCAGTACTTC
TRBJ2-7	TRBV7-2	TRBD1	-	CASSLGQGAVYEQYF	TGTGCCAGCAGCCTCGGACAGGGGGCGGTGTACGAGCAGTACTTC
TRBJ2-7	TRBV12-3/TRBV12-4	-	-	CASSYRAEQYF	TGTGCCAGCAGTTACAGGGCAGAGCAGTACTTC
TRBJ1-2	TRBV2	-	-	CASIAGGSYGYTF	TGTGCCAGCATCGCGGGGGGTAGCTATGGCTACACCTTC
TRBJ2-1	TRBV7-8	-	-	CASSPPRDWGEQFF	TGTGCCAGCAGCCCCCCCCGGGACTGGGGCGAGCAGTTCTTC
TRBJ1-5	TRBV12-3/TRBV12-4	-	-	CASTLGQHQPQHF	TGTGCCAGCACCTTGGGGCAGCATCAGCCCCAGCATTTT
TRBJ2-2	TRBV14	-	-	CASQPGVAGELFF	TGTGCCAGCCAGCCGGGAGTAGCCGGGGAGCTGTTTTTT
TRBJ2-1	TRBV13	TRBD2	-	CASSSVTSGMARGAYNEQFF	TGTGCCAGCAGCTCGGTGACTAGCGGGATGGCGAGGGGCGCCTACAATGAGCAGTTCTTC
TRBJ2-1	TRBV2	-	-	CASHPIPENEQFF	TGTGCCAGCCATCCAATACCTGAGAATGAGCAGTTCTTC
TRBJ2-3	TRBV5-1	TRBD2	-	CASSLATGGPDTQYF	TGCGCCAGCAGCTTGGCCACGGGAGGCCCAGATACGCAGTATTTT
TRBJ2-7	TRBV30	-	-	CAWSVNRAYEQYF	TGTGCCTGGAGTGTAAACAGGGCGTACGAGCAGTACTTC
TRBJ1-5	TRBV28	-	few	CASSTMNRVDQPQHF	TGTGCCAGCAGTACCATGAACAGGGTAGATCAGCCCCAGCATTTT
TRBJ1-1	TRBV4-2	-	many	CASSQDSRGAFF	TGTGCCAGCAGCCAAGATTCCCGGGGGGCTTTCTTT
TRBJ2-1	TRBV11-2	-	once	CASSLSGTEQFF	TGTGCCAGCAGCTTATCAGGGACAGAGCAGTTCTTC